Here is one T cell receptor beta chain with its context. The antigen is unknown. This CDR3 region has 14 residues. Trimming shortened V by 0 bases and J by 5 bases, and 8 bases separated the two germline ends. In germline, CDR1 is GTSNPN, CDR2 SVGIG (reference sequence). Method: immunoSEQ multiplex PCR; TCRdb's copy keeps in-frame clones and lacks some. Of under 200,000 clones listed, less than 95% are singletons. The data stem from a study of T cell responses to AZD1222 COVID-19 vaccine. Notes on the study in general: Repertoires were sampled only after the peak T cell response.

This TCR was sampled from an adult in good health. The J gene is TRBJ1-6, the V gene TRBV30; D is unresolved. The source material was peripheral blood, sampled on day 0 of AZD1222 vaccination. CDR3 protein: CAWSVRDHNSPLHF. Written as DNA, the CDR3 is TGTGCCTGGAGTGTACGCGATCATAATTCACCCCTCCACTTT.